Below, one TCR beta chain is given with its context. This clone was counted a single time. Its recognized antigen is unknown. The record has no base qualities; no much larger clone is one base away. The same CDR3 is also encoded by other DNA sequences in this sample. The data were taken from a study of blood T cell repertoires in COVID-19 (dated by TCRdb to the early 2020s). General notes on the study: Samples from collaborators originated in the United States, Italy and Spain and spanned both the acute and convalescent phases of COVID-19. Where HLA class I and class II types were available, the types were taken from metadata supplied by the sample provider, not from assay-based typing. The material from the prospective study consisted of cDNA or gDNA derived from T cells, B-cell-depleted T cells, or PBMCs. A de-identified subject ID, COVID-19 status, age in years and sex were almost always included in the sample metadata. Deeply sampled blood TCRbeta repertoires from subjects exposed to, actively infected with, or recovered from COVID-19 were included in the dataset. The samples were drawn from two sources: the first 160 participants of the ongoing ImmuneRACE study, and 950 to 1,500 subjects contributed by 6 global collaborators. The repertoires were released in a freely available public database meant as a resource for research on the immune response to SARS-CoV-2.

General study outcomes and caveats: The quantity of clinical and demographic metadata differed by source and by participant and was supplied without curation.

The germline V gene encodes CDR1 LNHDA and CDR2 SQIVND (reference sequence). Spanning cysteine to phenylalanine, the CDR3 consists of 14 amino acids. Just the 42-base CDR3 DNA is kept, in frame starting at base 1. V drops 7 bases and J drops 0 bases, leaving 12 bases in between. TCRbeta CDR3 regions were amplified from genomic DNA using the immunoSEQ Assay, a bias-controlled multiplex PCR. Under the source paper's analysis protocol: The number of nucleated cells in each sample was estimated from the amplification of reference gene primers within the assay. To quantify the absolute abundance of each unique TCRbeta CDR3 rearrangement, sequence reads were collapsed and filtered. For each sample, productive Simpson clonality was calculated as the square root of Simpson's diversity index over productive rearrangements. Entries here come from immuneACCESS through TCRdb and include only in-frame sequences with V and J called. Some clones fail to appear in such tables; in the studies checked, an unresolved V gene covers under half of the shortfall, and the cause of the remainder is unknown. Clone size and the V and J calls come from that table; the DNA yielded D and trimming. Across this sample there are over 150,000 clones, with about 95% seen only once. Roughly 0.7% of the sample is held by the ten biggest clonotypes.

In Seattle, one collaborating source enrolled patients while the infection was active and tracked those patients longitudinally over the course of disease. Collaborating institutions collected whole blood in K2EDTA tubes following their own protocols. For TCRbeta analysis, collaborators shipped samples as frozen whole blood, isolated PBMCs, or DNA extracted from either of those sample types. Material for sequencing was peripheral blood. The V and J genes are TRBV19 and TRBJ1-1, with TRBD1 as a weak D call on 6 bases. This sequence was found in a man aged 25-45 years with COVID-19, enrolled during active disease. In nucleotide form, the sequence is TGTGCCAGTACCATGACAGGTATGAACACTGAAGCTTTCTTT. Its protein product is CASTMTGMNTEAFF.